This is a list of T cell receptor beta chains from one sample in a study of blood T cell repertoires in COVID-19. Only in-frame clones appear in the TCRdb table, and some are missing; sequencing was by immunoSEQ multiplex PCR. In the table there are about 180,000 clones, around nine tenths of which are singletons. Sequenced material: peripheral blood. Receptors were obtained from a woman aged 70-85 years with COVID-19, enrolled during active disease. CDR3s include the opening cysteine and the closing phenylalanine or tryptophan. D genes are given only for firm matches. Not every row has a clone size; where given, it reads once, few, many or a size class.

d_call clone_size j_call cdr3_length v_call cdr3_aa cdr3_nt
TRBD1 . TRBJ1-2 14 TRBV9 CASSVGQGAYGYTF TGTGCCAGCAGCGTGGGACAGGGGGCCTATGGCTACACCTTC
TRBD1 . TRBJ1-2 14 TRBV5-1 CASSTGVVNYGYTF TGCGCCAGCAGCACAGGGGTAGTTAACTATGGCTACACCTTC
TRBD1 . TRBJ2-7 13 TRBV5-1 CANSGGTVYEQYF TGCGCCAACAGCGGTGGGACAGTCTACGAGCAGTACTTC
. . TRBJ2-7 13 TRBV28 CASSLGRLYEQYF TGTGCCAGCAGCCTTGGGAGGTTATACGAGCAGTACTTC
TRBD2 . TRBJ2-5 17 TRBV24-1 CATSDWGTSGNSETQYF TGTGCCACCAGTGATTGGGGGACTAGCGGGAATTCAGAGACCCAGTACTTC
TRBD1 . TRBJ2-7 15 TRBV5-5 CASSPDRGLPYEQYF TGTGCCAGCAGCCCCGACAGGGGGCTACCCTACGAGCAGTACTTC
. . TRBJ2-3 15 TRBV7-3 CASSPRAGLTDTQYF TGTGCCAGCAGCCCGAGGGCGGGGCTCACAGATACGCAGTATTTT
. . TRBJ2-7 17 TRBV12-5 CASGLVLSADLPYEQYF TGTGCTAGTGGTTTGGTACTAAGCGCCGACCTTCCCTACGAGCAGTACTTC
. few TRBJ2-7 13 TRBV7-8 CASSLTGTGEQYF TGTGCCAGCAGCTTGACAGGGACTGGCGAGCAGTACTTC
. . TRBJ2-5 13 TRBV10-3 CAIGLGGQETQYF TGTGCCATCGGTTTAGGGGGACAAGAGACCCAGTACTTC
. . TRBJ2-3 12 TRBV30 CAWSESGDTQYF TGTGCCTGGAGCGAGTCCGGGGATACGCAGTATTTT
. . TRBJ2-7 11 TRBV20-1 CSAGTPYEQYF TGCAGTGCAGGGACACCTTACGAGCAGTACTTC
TRBD2 . TRBJ2-7 15 TRBV3-1/TRBV3-2 CASSQTSGSSYEQYF TGTGCCAGCAGCCAAACTAGCGGGAGCTCCTACGAGCAGTACTTC
. . TRBJ1-1 13 TRBV7-9 CASSFLTDTEAFF TGTGCCAGCAGCTTTCTTACAGACACTGAAGCTTTCTTT
TRBD2 . TRBJ2-7 15 TRBV28 CASSLLAGGIYEQYF TGTGCCAGCAGTTTACTAGCGGGAGGGATCTACGAGCAGTACTTC
. . TRBJ1-2 12 TRBV6-5 CASSTSEYGYTF TGTGCCAGCAGTACATCGGAGTATGGCTACACCTTC
. . TRBJ2-7 15 TRBV6-5 CASSYSKGATYEQYF TGTGCCAGCAGTTACTCGAAGGGAGCCACCTACGAGCAGTACTTC